This is a list of T cell receptor beta chains from one sample in a study of CD8 T cells in ankylosing spondylitis. MiXCR, run by TCRdb on the 5' RACE reads, gives a single entry per CDR3 protein. The data show about 460,000 distinct CDR3 sequences, with 5.3% seen just once and roughly 3.2% held by the top ten. Source material: blood, either unsorted or a sorted T cell fraction (not recorded which). Every receptor here comes from a male donor with ankylosing spondylitis. Each CDR3 is given with its conserved first and last residue. The order of the fields is CDR3 length, clone size, D gene, J gene, V gene, CDR3 DNA, CDR3 protein. D genes are given only for firm matches. Only some rows state a clone size, as once, few, many or a class for expanded clones.

cdr3_length: 13; clone_size: -; d_call: -; j_call: TRBJ2-1; v_call: TRBV7-9; cdr3_nt: TGTGCCAGGAGCCCCGGGCTCCGCTGTGAGCAGTTCTTC; cdr3_aa: CARSPGLRCEQFF
cdr3_length: 15; clone_size: many; d_call: TRBD2; j_call: TRBJ2-7; v_call: TRBV20-1; cdr3_nt: TGCAGTGCAAACTTCGGACTAGCGGGAGGTGCCGAGCAGTACTTC; cdr3_aa: CSANFGLAGGAEQYF
cdr3_length: 13; clone_size: many; d_call: TRBD2; j_call: TRBJ2-5; v_call: TRBV29-1; cdr3_nt: TGCAGCGTTGCGGGAGGGATCTTGGAGACCCAGTACTTC; cdr3_aa: CSVAGGILETQYF
cdr3_length: 17; clone_size: many; d_call: -; j_call: TRBJ2-1; v_call: TRBV21-1; cdr3_nt: TGTGCCAGCAGCAATCGGGTTGGAGTCTCGTCTTGCAATGAGCAGTTCTTC; cdr3_aa: CASSNRVGVSSCNEQFF
cdr3_length: 14; clone_size: many; d_call: -; j_call: TRBJ1-4; v_call: TRBV25-1; cdr3_nt: TGTGCCAGCAGTGAGACTGCAACTAATGAAAAACTGTTTTTT; cdr3_aa: CASSETATNEKLFF
cdr3_length: 15; clone_size: many; d_call: -; j_call: TRBJ2-1; v_call: TRBV7-6; cdr3_nt: TGTGCCAGCAGCTTAGCAAGCGCTGCCTACAATGAGCAGTTCTTC; cdr3_aa: CASSLASAAYNEQFF
cdr3_length: 14; clone_size: many; d_call: -; j_call: TRBJ2-7; v_call: TRBV4-2; cdr3_nt: TGTGCCAGCAGCCAAGTAGGGAGTCCCTACGAGCAGTACTTC; cdr3_aa: CASSQVGSPYEQYF
cdr3_length: 15; clone_size: few; d_call: -; j_call: TRBJ2-2; v_call: TRBV7-9; cdr3_nt: TGTGCCAGCAGCTTAGCATTTACGAACACCGGGGAGCTGTTTTTT; cdr3_aa: CASSLAFTNTGELFF
cdr3_length: 14; clone_size: many; d_call: -; j_call: TRBJ2-6; v_call: TRBV5-1; cdr3_nt: TGTGCCAGCAGCTTGGGCGCTGGGGCCAACGTCCTGACTTTC; cdr3_aa: CASSLGAGANVLTF
cdr3_length: 14; clone_size: few; d_call: -; j_call: TRBJ2-7; v_call: TRBV20-1; cdr3_nt: TGCAGTGCTAGAGATACCGCCAGTCTGGGTGAGCAGTACTTC; cdr3_aa: CSARDTASLGEQYF
cdr3_length: 11; clone_size: many; d_call: -; j_call: TRBJ2-7; v_call: TRBV20-1; cdr3_nt: TGCAGTACGAGCCCCATTTCCGAGCAGTACTTC; cdr3_aa: CSTSPISEQYF
cdr3_length: 14; clone_size: many; d_call: -; j_call: TRBJ2-7; v_call: TRBV10-3; cdr3_nt: TGTGCCATCAGTGAGTCCCTAAGCCCCTACGAGCAGTACTTC; cdr3_aa: CAISESLSPYEQYF
cdr3_length: 17; clone_size: few; d_call: TRBD1; j_call: TRBJ2-4; v_call: TRBV7-9; cdr3_nt: TGTGCCAGCAGCCCACAAGGGACAGGGGTCACCAAAAACATTCAGTACTTC; cdr3_aa: CASSPQGTGVTKNIQYF
cdr3_length: 12; clone_size: few; d_call: TRBD1; j_call: TRBJ2-1; v_call: TRBV20-1; cdr3_nt: TGCAGTGCTGGGACAGACTACAATGAGCAGTTCTTC; cdr3_aa: CSAGTDYNEQFF
cdr3_length: 16; clone_size: few; d_call: -; j_call: TRBJ2-7; v_call: TRBV4-3; cdr3_nt: TGCGCCAGCAGCCAAGATCCCCCAGAGGCCAGGGGCGAGCAGTACTTC; cdr3_aa: CASSQDPPEARGEQYF
cdr3_length: 13; clone_size: many; d_call: -; j_call: TRBJ2-3; v_call: TRBV7-8; cdr3_nt: TGTGCCAGCAGCTTAGCCCGGGGGAATACGCAGTATTTT; cdr3_aa: CASSLARGNTQYF
cdr3_length: 13; clone_size: many; d_call: TRBD1; j_call: TRBJ2-7; v_call: TRBV28; cdr3_nt: TGTGCCAGCCGGACAGGGGCAAACTACGAGCAGTACTTC; cdr3_aa: CASRTGANYEQYF
cdr3_length: 15; clone_size: many; d_call: -; j_call: TRBJ2-7; v_call: TRBV4-2; cdr3_nt: TGTGCCAGCAGCCAAGCGGGGCTGGGAACCTACGAGCAGTACTTC; cdr3_aa: CASSQAGLGTYEQYF
cdr3_length: 16; clone_size: -; d_call: -; j_call: TRBJ2-1; v_call: TRBV11-3; cdr3_nt: TGTGCCAGCAGCTTATTGGGCAGCCCTATATACAATGAGCAGTTCTTC; cdr3_aa: CASSLLGSPIYNEQFF
cdr3_length: 15; clone_size: many; d_call: TRBD2; j_call: TRBJ2-5; v_call: TRBV11-3; cdr3_nt: TGTGCCAGCAGCCCGGGACTAGCGGGAGTTGAGACCCAGTACTTC; cdr3_aa: CASSPGLAGVETQYF
cdr3_length: 13; clone_size: many; d_call: TRBD1; j_call: TRBJ1-1; v_call: TRBV5-6; cdr3_nt: TGTGCCAGCAGCAGTGACAGGGCCGTTGAAGCTTTCTTT; cdr3_aa: CASSSDRAVEAFF
cdr3_length: 15; clone_size: many; d_call: -; j_call: TRBJ2-1; v_call: TRBV4-3; cdr3_nt: TGCGCCAGCAGCCAAGATCTTAGGGAAAACAATGAGCAGTTCTTC; cdr3_aa: CASSQDLRENNEQFF
cdr3_length: 15; clone_size: -; d_call: -; j_call: TRBJ1-1; v_call: TRBV7-2; cdr3_nt: TGTGCCAGCAGCCCCTATGGGAGGCTGGGAACTGAAGCTTTCTTT; cdr3_aa: CASSPYGRLGTEAFF
cdr3_length: 14; clone_size: few; d_call: -; j_call: TRBJ1-2; v_call: TRBV10-3; cdr3_nt: TGTGCCATCAGTGAGTCCGTTCAGGCGAGAGGCTACACCTTC; cdr3_aa: CAISESVQARGYTF
cdr3_length: 14; clone_size: -; d_call: -; j_call: TRBJ2-5; v_call: TRBV15; cdr3_nt: TGTGCCACCAGCAGAGATTATTTGGCGAAGACCCAGTACTTC; cdr3_aa: CATSRDYLAKTQYF
cdr3_length: 14; clone_size: few; d_call: -; j_call: TRBJ1-2; v_call: TRBV24-1; cdr3_nt: TGTGCCACCAGTGACCCCGGGACCAGGGGCGGCTACACCTTC; cdr3_aa: CATSDPGTRGGYTF
cdr3_length: 13; clone_size: many; d_call: -; j_call: TRBJ2-1; v_call: TRBV5-6; cdr3_nt: TGTGCCAGCAGCTCCCGGGGCCGCAATGAGCAGTTCTTC; cdr3_aa: CASSSRGRNEQFF
cdr3_length: 15; clone_size: many; d_call: -; j_call: TRBJ2-6; v_call: TRBV20-1; cdr3_nt: TGCAGTGCTAGAACTGAACGATCTGGGGCCAACGTCCTGACTTTC; cdr3_aa: CSARTERSGANVLTF
cdr3_length: 15; clone_size: many; d_call: TRBD2; j_call: TRBJ2-7; v_call: TRBV10-3; cdr3_nt: TGTGCCATCAGTGGGGGCGCTAGCGGGACCTACGAGCAGTACTTC; cdr3_aa: CAISGGASGTYEQYF
cdr3_length: 16; clone_size: -; d_call: -; j_call: TRBJ2-1; v_call: TRBV7-2; cdr3_nt: TGTGCCAGCAACCTCCTTATGACGGGAGATTGGAATGAGCAGTTCTTC; cdr3_aa: CASNLLMTGDWNEQFF
cdr3_length: 13; clone_size: many; d_call: -; j_call: TRBJ1-1; v_call: TRBV20-1; cdr3_nt: TGCAGTGCTAGTGTGGCAAGGGACACTGAAGCTTTCTTT; cdr3_aa: CSASVARDTEAFF
cdr3_length: 15; clone_size: many; d_call: TRBD2; j_call: TRBJ2-7; v_call: TRBV15; cdr3_nt: TGTGCCACCAGCAGAGAAGCGGGAGGCCTCTACGAGCAGTACTTC; cdr3_aa: CATSREAGGLYEQYF
cdr3_length: 13; clone_size: many; d_call: -; j_call: TRBJ2-1; v_call: TRBV3-1; cdr3_nt: TGTGCCAGCAGCCGGGCAGGACTCGCGAGCCGGTTCTTC; cdr3_aa: CASSRAGLASRFF
cdr3_length: 13; clone_size: many; d_call: -; j_call: TRBJ2-5; v_call: TRBV7-9; cdr3_nt: TGTGCCAGCAGTACACAAGCCCAAGAGACCCAGTACTTC; cdr3_aa: CASSTQAQETQYF
cdr3_length: 15; clone_size: many; d_call: -; j_call: TRBJ2-2; v_call: TRBV7-8; cdr3_nt: TGTGCCAGCAGCTTAATACCCGCGAACACCGGGGAGCTGTTTTTT; cdr3_aa: CASSLIPANTGELFF
cdr3_length: 16; clone_size: many; d_call: -; j_call: TRBJ2-4; v_call: TRBV4-2; cdr3_nt: TGTGCCAGCAGCCAAGATCGGCGGGGCGCGAGAAACATTCAGTACTTC; cdr3_aa: CASSQDRRGARNIQYF
cdr3_length: 15; clone_size: many; d_call: TRBD1; j_call: TRBJ2-3; v_call: TRBV29-1; cdr3_nt: TGCAGCGTGTCGGAACAGGGGGCGGTTGATGATACGCAGTATTTT; cdr3_aa: CSVSEQGAVDDTQYF
cdr3_length: 13; clone_size: few; d_call: -; j_call: TRBJ1-1; v_call: TRBV10-3; cdr3_nt: TGTGCCATCAGTGTCAGGGCAAACACTGAAGCTTTCTTT; cdr3_aa: CAISVRANTEAFF
cdr3_length: 17; clone_size: -; d_call: TRBD2; j_call: TRBJ2-7; v_call: TRBV3-1; cdr3_nt: TGTGCCAGCAGCCACCCTAGCGGGAGGGCCGGATCCTACGAGCAGTACTTC; cdr3_aa: CASSHPSGRAGSYEQYF
cdr3_length: 16; clone_size: -; d_call: TRBD2; j_call: TRBJ2-4; v_call: TRBV20-1; cdr3_nt: TGCAGTGCTTTTGGGACTAGCGGGTCCCGGGGAAACATTCAGTACTTC; cdr3_aa: CSAFGTSGSRGNIQYF
cdr3_length: 13; clone_size: many; d_call: TRBD1; j_call: TRBJ1-1; v_call: TRBV20-1; cdr3_nt: TGCAGTGCAGAGGGGGCCCCGAACACTGAAGCTTTCTTT; cdr3_aa: CSAEGAPNTEAFF
cdr3_length: 15; clone_size: -; d_call: TRBD2; j_call: TRBJ2-1; v_call: TRBV14; cdr3_nt: TGTGCCAGCAGCCCCATAGCGGGAGGGCCGATGGCGCAGTTCTTC; cdr3_aa: CASSPIAGGPMAQFF
cdr3_length: 15; clone_size: many; d_call: -; j_call: TRBJ2-2; v_call: TRBV4-3; cdr3_nt: TGCGCCAGCAGCCCGAACTGGCCGGTTCCCGGGGAGCTGTTTTTT; cdr3_aa: CASSPNWPVPGELFF
cdr3_length: 16; clone_size: many; d_call: -; j_call: TRBJ1-2; v_call: TRBV3-1; cdr3_nt: TGTGCCAGCAGCCAAGGGAACAGCTTTTTGGGGTATGGCTACACCTTC; cdr3_aa: CASSQGNSFLGYGYTF
cdr3_length: 15; clone_size: many; d_call: -; j_call: TRBJ1-1; v_call: TRBV4-2; cdr3_nt: TGTGCCAGCAGCCAAGAACCAGGGTGGAACACTGAAGCTTTCTTT; cdr3_aa: CASSQEPGWNTEAFF
cdr3_length: 13; clone_size: many; d_call: -; j_call: TRBJ1-2; v_call: TRBV7-9; cdr3_nt: TGTGCCAGCAGCTTAGGGCAGCCCTATGGCTACACCTTC; cdr3_aa: CASSLGQPYGYTF
cdr3_length: 13; clone_size: -; d_call: -; j_call: TRBJ1-3; v_call: TRBV4-3; cdr3_nt: TGCGCCAGCAGCCCCGGTCCGGCGAATGGCATATATTTT; cdr3_aa: CASSPGPANGIYF
cdr3_length: 19; clone_size: many; d_call: -; j_call: TRBJ2-3; v_call: TRBV3-1; cdr3_nt: TGTGCCAGCAGCCAAGTTTGGAGGGGGGGCATTTCGCAGTCAGATACGCAGTATTTT; cdr3_aa: CASSQVWRGGISQSDTQYF
cdr3_length: 14; clone_size: many; d_call: -; j_call: TRBJ1-4; v_call: TRBV4-3; cdr3_nt: TGCGCCAGCAGTCAAAATTCTGGCTGGGAAAAACTGTTTTTT; cdr3_aa: CASSQNSGWEKLFF